These 22 T cell receptor beta chains share one sample of origin, sequenced in a study of T cell changes during pregnancy in multiple sclerosis. Profiled with immunoSEQ multiplex PCR; TCRdb holds only in-frame clones, not every one. The table records approximately 53,000 clones, nearly 90% of them present only once. This material consisted of peripheral blood, taken after pregnancy. These receptors came from a female donor in good health, enrolled as a control in a pregnancy study.

The chain is built from TRBV18 and TRBJ1-5; TRBD1 matches at 9 bases. Germline CDR1 and CDR2: KGHSH and LQKENI. CDR3 length equals 14 residues. V shed 6 bases, J shed 5 bases, and the junction held 5 bases outside the gene matches. This CDR3 reads CASSRDRVDQPQHF. The CDR3 DNA reads as TGTGCCAGCTCTAGGGACAGGGTAGATCAGCCCCAGCATTTT.

CDR3 DNA: TGCAGCGTTGAGGCGGGGGGGGGACGGGAGACCCAGTACTTC. Protein: CSVEAGGGRETQYF. The V gene is TRBV29-1, the J gene TRBJ2-5; TRBD2 matches at 9 bases. The germline gives CDR1 SQVTM, CDR2 ANQGSEA. This CDR3 spans 14 amino acids. Unmatched junction bases numbered 7, after V lost 3 bases and J lost 5 bases.

The rearrangement joins TRBV7-8 to TRBJ2-7; 8 nucleotides match TRBD2. V trimming: 5 bases; J trimming: 2 bases; junction bases outside the gene matches: 5. There are 14 residues in the CDR3. Germline V gene data show CDR1 as SGHVS and CDR2 as FQNEAQ. CDR3: CASSTGLVPYEQYF. CDR3 bases: TGTGCCAGCAGCACGGGACTAGTCCCCTACGAGCAGTACTTC.

This rearrangement joins TRBV5-1 to TRBJ1-6; possibly TRBD1 for D (6 bases). Trimming stripped 4 bases from V and 9 bases from J, with 14 bases between. The V gene's germline CDR1 is SGHRS and CDR2 YFSETQ. The CDR3 has 14 amino acids. The CDR3 nucleotides read TGCGCCAGCAGCAGGGAGGGGGTCGCTTCACCCCTCCACTTT. Protein sequence: CASSREGVASPLHF. Looking up the rest from reference TRBV5-1 and TRBJ1-6 gives the full variable domain: KAGVTQTPRYLIKTRGQQVTLSCSPISGHRSVSWYQQTPGQGLQFLFEYFSETQRNKGNFPGRFSGRQFSNSRSEMNVSTLELGDSALYLCASSREGVASPLHFGNGTRLTVT.

V and J are TRBV11-3 and TRBJ2-1, with D unresolved. Germline V lookup: CDR1 SGHNT, CDR2 YENEEA. The CDR3 is made up of 14 amino acids. V was cut by 1 base and J by 4 bases, with 8 bases left in between. The CDR3 reads CASSLGAPYNEQFF. The CDR3 nucleotides are TGTGCCAGCAGCTTAGGGGCACCTTACAATGAGCAGTTCTTC.

V usage is TRBV7-9 and J usage is TRBJ2-3, with 8 positions matching TRBD1. Germline V gene lookup returns CDR1 SEHNR and CDR2 FQNEAQ (reference sequence). Trimming took 5 bases from V and 4 from J; bases not matched to a gene: 14. CDR3 length: 17 amino acids. The CDR3 protein is CASSRILGQGTPDTQYF. CDR3 nucleotides: TGTGCCAGCAGCCGAATACTTGGACAGGGAACTCCAGATACGCAGTATTTT.

The gene calls are TRBV9 and TRBJ1-2; possibly TRBD1 for D (5 bases). The CDR3 contains 15 residues. Per germline, CDR1 SGDLS and CDR2 YYNGEE. Trimming left V 0 bases short and J 7 bases short, with 16 bases between. The CDR3: CASSVVPGKGGGYTF. For the CDR3, the DNA is TGTGCCAGCAGCGTAGTTCCAGGGAAGGGCGGTGGCTACACCTTC.

This clone was counted once. V is TRBV9 and J is TRBJ2-1, with TRBD2 matching over 14 bases. Trimming cost V 2 bases and J 9 bases; bases outside gene matches: 4. Germline-derived CDR1 and CDR2 are SGDLS and YYNGEE. CDR3 length: 15 amino acids. Here the CDR3 DNA reads TGTGCCAGCAGCGTGACTAGCGGGGGGGCTTTTGAGCAGTTCTTC. It specifies CASSVTSGGAFEQFF.

The rearrangement links TRBV11-3 to TRBJ2-7, with D perhaps matching TRBD1 (6 bases). V lost 5 bases, J lost 2 bases, and 19 bases lay in between. The germline V gene encodes CDR1 SGHNT and CDR2 YENEEA. The CDR3 spans 16 residues. The CDR3 DNA follows: TGTGCCAGCAGCCCCGGACAGCTTGGGGCTCCCTACGAGCAGTACTTC. Amino acids: CASSPGQLGAPYEQYF.

J is TRBJ1-1 and V is TRBV5-6, with 8 bases that match TRBD1. J was trimmed by 0 bases and V by 0 bases; bases with no gene match: 4. CDR1 and CDR2 (germline): SGHDT, YYEEEE. This CDR3 has 16 residues. CDR3 region: CASSLVATGVNTEAFF. The CDR3 DNA reads TGTGCCAGCAGCTTGGTAGCGACAGGGGTGAACACTGAAGCTTTCTTT.

This clone was seen just once. This chain uses TRBV29-1 with TRBJ2-5; a weak D match, TRBD2 (6 bases). This CDR3 contains 12 residues. Trimming cost V 6 bases and J 5 bases, with 13 bases left between them. CDR1 is SQVTM and CDR2 is ANQGSEA in the germline V gene. The CDR3 nucleotides are TGCAGCGTCGAGACTAGAACTGAGACCCAGTACTTC. This translates into CSVETRTETQYF.

This sequence joins TRBV7-2 and TRBJ2-1, with TRBD2 matching over 9 bases. CDR3 size: 13 residues. Trimming took 11 bases from V and 6 from J; bases not matched to a gene: 8. Germline V gene data show CDR1 as SGHTA and CDR2 as FQGNSA. Here the CDR3 reads CAFRRGGSNEQFF. DNA for the CDR3: TGTGCCTTCAGGCGGGGGGGGTCCAATGAGCAGTTCTTC.

The rearrangement links TRBV28 to TRBJ2-5, with D possibly TRBD2 on 6 matching bases. CDR1 is MDHEN and CDR2 is SYDVKM in the germline V gene. This CDR3 spans 16 amino acids. The V end lost 2 bases, the J end lost 0 bases, and 13 bases lay between the germline ends. Here the CDR3 reads CASSLILAGHQETQYF. The CDR3 region has the DNA TGTGCCAGCAGTTTAATTCTTGCGGGACACCAAGAGACCCAGTACTTC. The whole variable domain, remainder taken from reference TRBV28 and TRBJ2-5, is DVKVTQSSRYLVKRTGEKVFLECVQDMDHENMFWYRQDPGLGLRLIYFSYDVKMKEKGDIPEGYSVSREKKERFSLILESASTNQTSMYLCASSLILAGHQETQYFGPGTRLLVL.

DNA of the CDR3: TGCAGCGTTGAAGAAATGGCCTCCAGCTCCTACAATGAGCAGTTCTTC. Translating it yields CSVEEMASSSYNEQFF. The gene calls are TRBV29-1 and TRBJ2-1; no clear D gene. This CDR3 has 16 amino acids. CDR1 and CDR2 from the germline V gene are SQVTM and ANQGSEA. V dropped 0 bases and J dropped 0 bases, with 12 bases sitting between them.

The chain recombines TRBV2 with TRBJ1-1; weak D call: TRBD1 (5 bases). Trimming took off 4 bases at V and 1 base at J, with 7 bases between the two ends. The CDR3 is 13 residues long. Per germline, CDR1 SNHLY and CDR2 FYNNEI. In DNA form, the CDR3 reads TGTGCCAGCAGTGCGGACACGAACACTGAAGCTTTCTTT. This codes for CASSADTNTEAFF. The full variable domain, in which reference TRBV2 and TRBJ1-1 provide the parts outside the CDR3, is EPEVTQTPSHQVTQMGQEVILRCVPISNHLYFYWYRQILGQKVEFLVSFYNNEISEKSEIFDDQFSVERPDGSNFTLKIRSTKLEDSAMYFCASSADTNTEAFFGQGTRLTVV.

The chain couples TRBV11-1 to TRBJ2-7; TRBD2 matches 13 bases. The V gene's germline CDR1 is SGHAT and CDR2 FQDESV (reference sequence). The CDR3 is 15 residues long. The V and J ends lost 5 bases and 3 bases, in that order; junction bases with no gene match: 4. CDR3 sequence: CASSDGLAGVYEQYF. The CDR3 coding sequence is TGTGCCAGCAGCGATGGACTAGCGGGGGTCTACGAGCAGTACTTC.

The chain uses TRBV6-5 and TRBJ1-3, with TRBD1 identical over 9 bases. Germline-derived CDR1 and CDR2 are MNHEY and SVGAGI. This CDR3 comprises 15 residues. V lost 6 bases and J lost 4; bases outside the gene matches: 7. Written as DNA, the CDR3 is TGTGCCAGCAGACCACAGGGGGCGCGAGGAAACACCATATATTTT. Amino acid sequence: CASRPQGARGNTIYF.

CDR3 nucleotide sequence: TGCGCCAGCAGCCAAGTCAAAGGGGTTAAAAATTCACCCCTCCACTTT. This sequence encodes CASSQVKGVKNSPLHF. The chain couples TRBV4-3 to TRBJ1-6; D possibly corresponds to TRBD1 (5 bases). The CDR3 runs to 16 residues. CDR1 is LGHNA, CDR2 YSLEER, per germline. V was clipped by 1 base and J by 7 bases, with 14 bases between them.

V is TRBV28 and J is TRBJ2-7; 10 bases map to TRBD2. V lost 3 bases and J lost 3; bases outside the gene matches: 11. The germline V gene encodes CDR1 MDHEN and CDR2 SYDVKM. CDR3 length: 17 amino acids. The CDR3 loop is CASSFGRWGLANYEQYF. In nucleotides, the CDR3 is TGTGCCAGCAGTTTTGGGAGGTGGGGACTAGCGAACTACGAGCAGTACTTC.

The V call is TRBV27, the J call TRBJ1-5; TRBD1 might be the D (6 bases). Per germline, CDR1 MNHEY and CDR2 SMNVEV (reference sequence). Trimming pared 3 bases from V and 2 bases from J, leaving 8 bases between. CDR3 length: 14 amino acids. The CDR3 bases are TGTGCCAGCAGTTTCGAGGGGGGCAATCAGCCCCAGCATTTT. Protein sequence: CASSFEGGNQPQHF.

J is TRBJ1-6 and V is TRBV6-1; perhaps TRBD1 as D (6 bases). This CDR3 comprises 15 residues. Deletions cut 0 bases from V and 5 bases from J, with 8 bases between. Germline values: CDR1 MNHNS, CDR2 SASEGT. The chain's CDR3 is CASSEAAGDNSPLHF. The CDR3 DNA reads TGTGCCAGCAGTGAAGCGGCAGGGGATAATTCACCCCTCCACTTT.

The rearrangement uses TRBV6-5 and TRBJ1-4; 9 bases map to TRBD1. Trimming removed 4 bases from V and 6 bases from J; junction bases left unmatched: 6. Germline V CDR1 and CDR2: MNHEY, SVGAGI. The CDR3 contains 15 residues. CDR3 DNA: TGTGCCAGCAGTTCCCCGGGACAGGGCTATGAAAAACTGTTTTTT. It specifies CASSSPGQGYEKLFF.